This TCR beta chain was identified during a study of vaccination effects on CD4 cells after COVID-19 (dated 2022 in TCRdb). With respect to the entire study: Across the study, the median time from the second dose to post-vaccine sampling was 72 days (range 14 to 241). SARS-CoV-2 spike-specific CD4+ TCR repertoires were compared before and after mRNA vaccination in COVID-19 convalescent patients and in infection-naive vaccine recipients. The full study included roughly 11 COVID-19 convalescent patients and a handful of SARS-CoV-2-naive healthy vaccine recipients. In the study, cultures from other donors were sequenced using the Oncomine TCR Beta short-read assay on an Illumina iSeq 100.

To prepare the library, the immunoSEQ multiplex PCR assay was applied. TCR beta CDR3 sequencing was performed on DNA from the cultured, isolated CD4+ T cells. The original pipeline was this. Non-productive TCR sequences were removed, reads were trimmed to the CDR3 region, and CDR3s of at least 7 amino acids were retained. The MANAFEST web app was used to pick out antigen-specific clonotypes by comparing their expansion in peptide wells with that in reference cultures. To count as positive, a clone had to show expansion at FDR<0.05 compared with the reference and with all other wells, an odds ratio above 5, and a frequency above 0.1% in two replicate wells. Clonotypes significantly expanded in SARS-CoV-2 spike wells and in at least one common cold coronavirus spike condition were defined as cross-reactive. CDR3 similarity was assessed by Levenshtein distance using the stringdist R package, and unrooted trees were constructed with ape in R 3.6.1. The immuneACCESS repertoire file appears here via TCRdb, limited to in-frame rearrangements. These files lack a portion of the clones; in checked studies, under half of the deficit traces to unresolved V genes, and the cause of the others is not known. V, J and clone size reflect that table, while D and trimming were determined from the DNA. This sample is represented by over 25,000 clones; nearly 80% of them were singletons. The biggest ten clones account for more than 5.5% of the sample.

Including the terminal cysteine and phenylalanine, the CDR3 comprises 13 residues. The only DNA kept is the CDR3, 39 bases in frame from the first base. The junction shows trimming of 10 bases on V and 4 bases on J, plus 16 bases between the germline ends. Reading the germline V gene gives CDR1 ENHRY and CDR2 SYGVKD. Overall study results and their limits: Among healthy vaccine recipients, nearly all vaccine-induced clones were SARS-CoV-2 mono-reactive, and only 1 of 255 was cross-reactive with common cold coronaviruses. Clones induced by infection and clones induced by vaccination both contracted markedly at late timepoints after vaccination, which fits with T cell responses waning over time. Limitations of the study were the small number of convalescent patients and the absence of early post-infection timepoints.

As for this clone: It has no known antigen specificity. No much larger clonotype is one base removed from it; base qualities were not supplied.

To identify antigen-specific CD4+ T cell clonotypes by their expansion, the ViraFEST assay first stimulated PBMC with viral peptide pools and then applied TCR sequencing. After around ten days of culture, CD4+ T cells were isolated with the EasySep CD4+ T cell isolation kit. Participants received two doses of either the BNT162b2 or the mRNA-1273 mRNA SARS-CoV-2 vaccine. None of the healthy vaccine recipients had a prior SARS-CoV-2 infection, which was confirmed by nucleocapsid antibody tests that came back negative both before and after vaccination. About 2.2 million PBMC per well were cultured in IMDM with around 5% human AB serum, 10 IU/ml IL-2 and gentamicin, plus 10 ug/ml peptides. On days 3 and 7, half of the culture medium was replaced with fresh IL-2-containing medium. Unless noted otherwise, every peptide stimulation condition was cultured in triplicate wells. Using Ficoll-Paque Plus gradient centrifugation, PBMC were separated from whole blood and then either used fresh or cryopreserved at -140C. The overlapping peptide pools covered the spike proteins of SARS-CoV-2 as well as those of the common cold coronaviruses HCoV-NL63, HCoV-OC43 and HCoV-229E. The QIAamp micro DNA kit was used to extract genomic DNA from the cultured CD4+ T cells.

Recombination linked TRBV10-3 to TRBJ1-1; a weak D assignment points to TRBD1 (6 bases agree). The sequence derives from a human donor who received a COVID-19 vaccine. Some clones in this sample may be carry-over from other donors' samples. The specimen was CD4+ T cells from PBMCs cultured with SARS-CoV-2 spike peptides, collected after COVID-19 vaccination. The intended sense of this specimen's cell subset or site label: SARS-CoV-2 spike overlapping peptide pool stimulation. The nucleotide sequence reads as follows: TGTGCCACAACCGAACAGGGCTCCACTGAAGCTTTCTTT. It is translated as CATTEQGSTEAFF.